This T cell receptor (beta chain) appears in the sequencing data of a study of T cell changes during pregnancy in multiple sclerosis. Per the germline V gene, CDR1 is SGHNT and CDR2 is YYREEE (reference sequence). The ends lost 4 bases at V and 5 bases at J; junction bases unmatched: 6. The CDR3 totals 16 residues. Generated by immunoSEQ multiplex PCR, the TCRdb table keeps only in-frame clones and is missing some. The repertoire holds around 88,000 clones, with 80% to 95% as singletons. Here the sequenced sample was peripheral blood, taken in the first trimester of pregnancy. The V call is TRBV5-4, the J call TRBJ2-1, with 13 bases fitting TRBD2. This clonotype was obtained from a female donor with multiple sclerosis, enrolled in a pregnancy study. The CDR3, as DNA: TGTGCCAGCAGCAAAATAGGGACTAGCGGGAACAATGAGCAGTTCTTC. Translated, it gives CASSKIGTSGNNEQFF.